These 27 T cell receptor beta chains came from one sample sequenced in a study of T-cell reconstitution after alpha-beta-depleted transplantation in children. For TCRbeta, the library was prepared with unique molecular identifiers. One entry per CDR3 protein results from TCRdb running MiXCR on the PCR reads. The profile shows about 830,000 distinct CDR3 sequences, about 16% of them singletons. Sequencing used PBMCs, mostly from graft donor cells, obtained 360 days after TCRalphabeta/CD19-depleted stem cell transplant. Receptors originate from a male patient younger than 18 who had a stem cell transplant for acute lymphoblastic leukemia, so the T cells may come from the graft donor.

The chain has TRBV20-1 and TRBJ2-3; TRBD2 agrees at 14 bases. J gave up 0 bases and V 2 bases, and 19 bases lay outside the gene matches. Germline assignment: CDR1 DFQATT and CDR2 SNEGSKA (reference sequence). The CDR3 is made up of 22 amino acids. The CDR3 loop is CSARLYLGTSGRGEHSTDTQYF. CDR3 in DNA: TGCAGTGCTAGACTCTACCTAGGGACTAGCGGGAGAGGCGAACATAGCACAGATACGCAGTATTTT.

The chain carries TRBV18 and TRBJ2-3; 7 nucleotides align to TRBD2. Germline lookup yields CDR1 KGHSH and CDR2 LQKENI. V dropped 8 bases and J dropped 6; count of bases not matched to a gene: 11. The CDR3 sequence is 14 residues long. Here the CDR3 DNA reads TGTGCCAGCCGGCGTCGGGGGGAGATGGATACGCAGTATTTT. It specifies CASRRRGEMDTQYF.

Worth noting for this clonotype: Relative to the germline gene, one junction end is altered; a read error may explain this. CDR3 in DNA: TGTGCCAGTAGTCGACGACAGGGTAGGGGTGAGCGGTTCTTC. Translating gives CASSRRQGRGERFF. V usage is TRBV19 and J usage is TRBJ2-1; TRBD1 aligns across 7 bases. CDR1 LNHDA and CDR2 SQIVND come from the germline V gene (reference sequence). CDR3 size: 14 residues.

This clonotype occurred a few times. The rearrangement uses TRBV18 and TRBJ2-3; the D gene is possibly TRBD2 (6 bases). The CDR3 totals 14 residues. V shed 6 bases and J shed 4 bases, with 14 bases lying between them. The germline CDR1 and CDR2 sequences are KGHSH and LQKENI. This CDR3 reads CASSYGGNADTQYF. CDR3 nucleotide sequence: TGTGCCAGCTCCTACGGGGGAAATGCAGATACGCAGTATTTT.

The V gene is TRBV7-6, the J gene TRBJ2-2, with a weak D call TRBD2 (5 bases). Trimming took 0 bases from V and 6 from J, leaving 11 bases between them. The CDR3 runs 15 residues. Germline values: CDR1 SGHVS, CDR2 FNYEAQ. In DNA, the CDR3 is TGTGCCAGCAGCTTAGCGTTTAGAGCGGCCGGGGAGCTGTTTTTT. It specifies CASSLAFRAAGELFF.

The rearrangement links TRBV7-9 to TRBJ2-3; 7 bases are a match to TRBD1. The V segment lost 10 bases and the J segment 2 bases; nucleotides outside the gene matches: 9. Germline assignment: CDR1 SEHNR and CDR2 FQNEAQ (reference sequence). CDR3 size: 14 residues. The CDR3 DNA sequence: TGTGCCACCAATGGACAGGCCTCCACAGATACGCAGTATTTT. Translating gives CATNGQASTDTQYF.

The chain uses TRBV11-1 and TRBJ2-5; D unclear. V lost 4 bases and J lost 6, with 12 bases in between. The germline CDR1 and CDR2 sequences are SGHAT and FQDESV (reference sequence). This CDR3 has 13 amino acids. CDR3 in amino acids: CASSSTSGKTQYF. CDR3 in DNA: TGTGCCAGCAGCTCCACCAGTGGGAAGACCCAGTACTTC.

The V gene is TRBV3-1, the J gene TRBJ2-1; D is perhaps TRBD2 (6 bases). Germline V lookup: CDR1 LGHDT, CDR2 YNNKEL (reference sequence). CDR3 length: 18 amino acids. The germline V and J ends were trimmed by 4 bases and 4 bases, with 23 bases remaining between them. CDR3 sequence reads: CASSLLGPGLLWYNEQFF. The CDR3 region has the DNA TGTGCCAGCAGCCTCCTAGGACCGGGACTTCTCTGGTACAATGAGCAGTTCTTC.

This clonotype occurred a few times. CDR3 nucleotides: TGTGCCAGCAGTCCATGGACAGTCCAAGAGACCCAGTACTTC. Translated, it gives CASSPWTVQETQYF. V and J are TRBV12-3 or TRBV12-4 and TRBJ2-5; D possibly corresponds to TRBD1 (6 bases). The CDR3 spans 14 residues. V shed 5 bases and J shed 1 base, with 11 bases lying between them.

This clonotype was detected a few times. V is TRBV27 and J is TRBJ2-2; D not certain. Germline values: CDR1 MNHEY, CDR2 SMNVEV (reference sequence). Trimming left V 4 bases short and J 4 bases short, with 10 bases between. The CDR3 extends over 14 amino acids. CDR3 in amino acids: CASSYGHITGELFF. In DNA, the CDR3 is TGTGCCAGCAGTTATGGGCATATCACCGGGGAGCTGTTTTTT.

This clonotype has only a few counts. The chain has TRBV5-1 and TRBJ2-1; D might be TRBD2 (6 bases). The V end was cut by 4 bases, the J end by 15 bases, with 20 bases between. This CDR3 spans 13 amino acids. CDR1 and CDR2 (germline): SGHRS, YFSETQ. The CDR3 DNA sequence: TGCGCCAGCAGCCATACCGCCGGGAGTAGTACGTTCTTC. Amino acids: CASSHTAGSSTFF.

The chain links TRBV7-2 to TRBJ1-1; 11 nucleotides line up with TRBD1. The V segment lost 7 bases and the J segment 2 bases; nucleotides outside the gene matches: 6. The CDR3 runs 15 residues. In germline, CDR1 is SGHTA, CDR2 FQGNSA. Here the CDR3 reads CASIKDRGRNTEAFF. Written as DNA, the CDR3 is TGTGCCAGCATAAAGGACAGGGGGCGAAACACTGAAGCTTTCTTT.

The chain carries TRBV11-2 and TRBJ2-3; D gene ambiguous. The CDR3 length is 16 residues. Trimming removed 1 base from V and 2 bases from J, with 13 bases in between. The germline CDR1 and CDR2 sequences are SGHAT and FQNNGV. CDR3 amino acids: CASSLASVGYTDTQYF. The CDR3 nucleotides are TGTGCCAGCAGCTTAGCCTCGGTCGGCTACACAGATACGCAGTATTTT.

The chain uses TRBV24-1 and TRBJ1-4, with no clear D. V was clipped by 0 bases and J by 11 bases, with 6 bases between them. This CDR3 comprises 12 residues. CDR1 and CDR2 (germline): KGHDR, SFDVKD. The CDR3 coding sequence is TGTGCCACCAGTGATTTGCCTGAGAAACTGTTTTTT. This gives the protein CATSDLPEKLFF.

This clonotype was seen more than once but under ten times. The chain joins TRBV4-1 to TRBJ1-2; D is undetermined. The CDR3 totals 13 residues. Trimming removed 1 base from V and 7 bases from J, with 10 bases in between. In germline, CDR1 is MGHRA, CDR2 YSYEKL. CDR3: CASSQGTAPGYTF. As DNA, the CDR3 is TGCGCCAGCAGCCAAGGGACCGCGCCTGGCTACACCTTC.

The sample holds a few counts of this clonotype. V usage is TRBV12-3 or TRBV12-4 and J usage is TRBJ2-1, with 9 nucleotides matching TRBD2. V lost 7 bases and J lost 4; bases outside the gene matches: 8. The CDR3 covers 15 residues. The CDR3 protein is CASTVGLALYNEQFF. The CDR3 coding sequence is TGTGCCAGCACCGTCGGACTAGCGCTATACAATGAGCAGTTCTTC.

The genes are TRBV4-1 and TRBJ2-7, with D uncertain. Trimming removed 4 bases at V and 2 bases at J, with 15 bases between. The CDR3 totals 15 residues. Germline V gene lookup returns CDR1 MGHRA and CDR2 YSYEKL. The CDR3 loop is CASSPAFWRTYEQYF. The CDR3 DNA sequence: TGCGCCAGCAGCCCCGCCTTCTGGCGGACCTACGAGCAGTACTTC.

The sample holds a few counts of this clonotype. The chain uses TRBV27 and TRBJ2-7, with D perhaps TRBD1 (6 bases). The CDR3 totals 13 residues. Trimming removed 2 bases at V and 5 bases at J, with 10 bases between. Germline V gene data show CDR1 as MNHEY and CDR2 as SMNVEV (reference sequence). The CDR3 bases are TGTGCCAGCAGTTTAACGGCAGGGGACGAGCAGTACTTC. This translates into CASSLTAGDEQYF.

This clonotype was counted many times. In DNA, the CDR3 is TGTGCCAGCAGCTTCGCCAGGGCAAATGAGCAGTTCTTC. This sequence encodes CASSFARANEQFF. The gene calls are TRBV5-6 and TRBJ2-1; a weak D match, TRBD1 (5 bases). This CDR3 is 13 amino acids long. V was cut by 2 bases and J by 7 bases, with 10 bases left in between. The germline gives CDR1 SGHDT, CDR2 YYEEEE.

This chain joins TRBV20-1 and TRBJ2-7; 9 bases align to TRBD2. Germline CDR1 is DFQATT and CDR2 is SNEGSKA (reference sequence). V shed 1 base, J shed 5 bases, and the junction held 9 bases outside the gene matches. The CDR3 is 15 amino acids. CDR3 in amino acids: CSARGLAGMSHEQYF. The CDR3 DNA follows: TGCAGTGCTAGAGGCCTAGCGGGAATGTCCCACGAGCAGTACTTC.

This chain uses TRBV5-1 with TRBJ2-3; 8 nucleotides match TRBD2. The V segment lost 6 bases and the J segment 5 bases; nucleotides outside the gene matches: 14. The germline CDR1 and CDR2 sequences are SGHRS and YFSETQ. CDR3 length: 16 residues. CDR3 loop: CASTQRGWRGEDTQYF. CDR3 bases: TGCGCCAGCACCCAGAGGGGTTGGCGGGGGGAAGATACGCAGTATTTT.

The CDR3 region has the DNA TGCAGTGCTGGAAACACAGGGAACTCCTACGAGCAGTACTTC. This gives the protein CSAGNTGNSYEQYF. The chain couples TRBV20-1 to TRBJ2-7; D might be TRBD1 (6 bases). Germline loops: CDR1 DFQATT, CDR2 SNEGSKA (reference sequence). CDR3 size: 14 residues. The ends were cut back, 5 bases at V and 0 bases at J, with 14 bases in the middle.

This clonotype was picked up a small number of times. The V call is TRBV7-2, the J call TRBJ2-5; D not resolved. The V end was cut by 2 bases, the J end by 5 bases, with 12 bases between. Germline CDR1 is SGHTA and CDR2 is FQGNSA. This CDR3 contains 14 residues. The CDR3 region is CASSLLSLGETQYF. The CDR3 DNA follows: TGTGCCAGCAGCTTACTGTCTCTGGGGGAGACCCAGTACTTC.

The V and J genes are TRBV5-1 and TRBJ1-1; TRBD1 matches 9 bases. J was trimmed by 3 bases and V by 4 bases; bases with no gene match: 7. This CDR3 contains 15 residues. The germline CDR1 and CDR2 sequences are SGHRS and YFSETQ. Here the CDR3 reads CASSPGDRADTEAFF. The CDR3 nucleotides are TGCGCCAGCAGCCCGGGGGACAGGGCCGACACTGAAGCTTTCTTT.

This clonotype was counted many times. This chain joins TRBV5-1 and TRBJ2-7; TRBD2 matches at 7 bases. CDR3 length: 13 amino acids. V was pared by 5 bases and J by 2 bases, with 4 bases of the junction left unmatched. Germline assignment: CDR1 SGHRS and CDR2 YFSETQ. The CDR3, as DNA: TGCGCCAGCAGTCTAGCGGACACCTACGAGCAGTACTTC. This gives the protein CASSLADTYEQYF.

Only a few counts were recorded for this clonotype. V is TRBV7-6 and J is TRBJ2-7; D possibly corresponds to TRBD2 (6 bases). The germline V gene encodes CDR1 SGHVS and CDR2 FNYEAQ. Trimming shortened V by 8 bases and J by 0 bases, and 17 bases separated the two germline ends. The CDR3 consists of 15 residues. The CDR3 protein is CASGKGGELSYEQYF. The CDR3 nucleotides read TGTGCCAGCGGGAAGGGCGGGGAGCTCTCCTACGAGCAGTACTTC.

Notes on this clonotype: A read error may be the cause here, since a much bigger clone is one base away. This chain joins TRBV11-2 and TRBJ2-7; possibly TRBD2 for D (6 bases). Germline assignment: CDR1 SGHAT and CDR2 FQNNGV. The CDR3 is 14 amino acids. CDR3 amino acids: CASSLDFTSLEQCF. For the CDR3, the DNA is TGTGCCAGCAGCTTAGATTTCACTAGCCTCGAGCAGTGCTTC.